The sequence of this TCR beta chain was determined in a study of cytomegalovirus exposure and HLA in healthy donors. The CDR3 extends over 11 amino acids. Germline assignment: CDR1 DFQATT and CDR2 SNEGSKA (reference sequence). V lost 6 bases, J lost 8 bases, and 13 bases lay in between. Primers: 60 Vbeta forward and 13 Jbeta reverse. Sequenced by immunoSEQ multiplex PCR; TCRdb stores in-frame clones only, minus some. The sample has fewer than 85,000 clones, 78% seen once. This clone was observed once. The clonotype comes from a man younger than 30 in good health and CMV-seropositive. Source material: PBMCs. V usage is TRBV20-1 and J usage is TRBJ1-2; D uncertain. CDR3 protein: CSANGVGGYTF. The CDR3 DNA follows: TGCAGTGCGAACGGGGTTGGCGGCTACACCTTC.